This TCR beta chain was captured by sequencing in a study of Ad26.COV2.S vaccination and SARS-CoV-2 variants. Study-level information: As a participant in COV1001, the donor was in the Ad26.COV2.S trial arm. Study outcomes and limitations: The study found similar non-spike TCR breadth in vaccine and placebo recipients.

Treatment of the sample: over 15 received Ad26.COV2.S at low or high dose, single or two shots; roughly five received placebo; per-sample allocation not given. Vaccine and placebo recipients were sampled on day 63 after the first injection. CDR1 SGHTA and CDR2 FQGNSA come from the germline V gene. The CDR3 sequence is 13 residues long. V gave up 1 base and J gave up 2 bases, with 3 bases separating them. TCRdb's table, derived via immunoSEQ multiplex PCR, lists solely in-frame clones and lacks some. The sample includes some 480,000 clones, around 88% of them seen just once. In the case of this clone: Its antigen is unknown.

The TCR originated in a person between 18 and 59 years old who received the Ad26.COV2.S COVID-19 vaccine or a placebo. The chain carries TRBV7-2 and TRBJ2-1, with no clear D. The input for sequencing was peripheral blood, taken in a trial of Ad26.COV2.S vaccine versus placebo. This chain's CDR3 is CASSLVTYNEQFF. DNA of the CDR3: TGTGCCAGCAGCTTAGTAACCTACAATGAGCAGTTCTTC.